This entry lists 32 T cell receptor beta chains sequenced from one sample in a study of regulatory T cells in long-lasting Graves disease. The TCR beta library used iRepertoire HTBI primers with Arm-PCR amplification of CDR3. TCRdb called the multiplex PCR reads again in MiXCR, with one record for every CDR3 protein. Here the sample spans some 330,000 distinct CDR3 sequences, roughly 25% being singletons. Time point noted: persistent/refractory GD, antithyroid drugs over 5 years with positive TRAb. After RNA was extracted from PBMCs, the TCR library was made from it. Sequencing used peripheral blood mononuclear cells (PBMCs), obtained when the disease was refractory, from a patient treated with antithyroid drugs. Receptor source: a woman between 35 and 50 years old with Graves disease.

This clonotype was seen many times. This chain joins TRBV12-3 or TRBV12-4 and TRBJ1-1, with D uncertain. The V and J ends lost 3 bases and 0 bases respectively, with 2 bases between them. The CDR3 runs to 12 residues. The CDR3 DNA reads TGTGCCAGCAGTTTTGTGAACACTGAAGCTTTCTTT. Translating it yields CASSFVNTEAFF.

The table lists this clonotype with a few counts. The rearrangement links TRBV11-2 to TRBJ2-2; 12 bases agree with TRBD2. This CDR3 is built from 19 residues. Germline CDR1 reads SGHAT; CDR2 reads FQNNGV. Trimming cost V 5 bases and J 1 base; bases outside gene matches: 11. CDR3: CASSPRLAGEGGNTGELFF. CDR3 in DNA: TGTGCCAGCAGCCCAAGACTAGCGGGAGAGGGAGGGAACACCGGGGAGCTGTTTTTT. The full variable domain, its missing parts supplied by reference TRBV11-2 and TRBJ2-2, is EAGVAQSPRYKIIEKRQSVAFWCNPISGHATLYWYQQILGQGPKLLIQFQNNGVVDDSQLPKDRFSAERLKGVDSTLKIQPAKLEDSAVYLCASSPRLAGEGGNTGELFFGEGSRLTVL.

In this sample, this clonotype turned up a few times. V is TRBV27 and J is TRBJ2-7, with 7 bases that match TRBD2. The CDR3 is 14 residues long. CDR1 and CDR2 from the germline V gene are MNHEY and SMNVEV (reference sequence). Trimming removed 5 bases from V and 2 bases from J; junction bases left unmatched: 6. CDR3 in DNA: TGTGCCAGCAGTCTGCGGGGGTTGACCTACGAGCAGTACTTC. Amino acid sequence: CASSLRGLTYEQYF.

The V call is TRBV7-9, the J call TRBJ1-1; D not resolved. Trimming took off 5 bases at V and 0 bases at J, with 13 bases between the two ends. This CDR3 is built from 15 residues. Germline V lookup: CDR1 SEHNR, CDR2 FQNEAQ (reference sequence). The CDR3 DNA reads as TGTGCCAGCAGCCTCGGGCAGGTCATGAACACTGAAGCTTTCTTT. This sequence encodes CASSLGQVMNTEAFF. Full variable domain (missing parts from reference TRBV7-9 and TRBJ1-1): DTGVSQNPRHKITKRGQNVTFRCDPISEHNRLYWYRQTLGQGPEFLTYFQNEAQLEKSRLLSDRFSAERPKGSFSTLEIQRTEQGDSAMYLCASSLGQVMNTEAFFGQGTRLTVV.

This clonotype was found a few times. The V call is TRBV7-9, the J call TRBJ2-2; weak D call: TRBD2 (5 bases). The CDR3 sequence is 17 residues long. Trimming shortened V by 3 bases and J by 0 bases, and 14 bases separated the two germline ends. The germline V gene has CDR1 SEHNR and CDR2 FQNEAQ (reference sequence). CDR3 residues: CASSLARLNANTGELFF. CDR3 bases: TGTGCCAGCAGCTTGGCAAGACTAAACGCGAACACCGGGGAGCTGTTTTTT.

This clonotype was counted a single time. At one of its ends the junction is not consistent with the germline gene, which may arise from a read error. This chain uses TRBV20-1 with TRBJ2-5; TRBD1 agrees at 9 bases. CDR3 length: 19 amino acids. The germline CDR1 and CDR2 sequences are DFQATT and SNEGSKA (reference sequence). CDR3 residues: CGARGDREVFSQINETQYF. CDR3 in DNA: TGCGGTGCTAGGGGGGACAGGGAAGTGTTTAGTCAGATAAATGAGACCCAGTACTTC.

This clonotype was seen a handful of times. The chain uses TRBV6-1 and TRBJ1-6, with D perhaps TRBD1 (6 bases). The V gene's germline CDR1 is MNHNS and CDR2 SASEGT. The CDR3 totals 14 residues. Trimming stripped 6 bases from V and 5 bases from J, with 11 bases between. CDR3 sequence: CASSRQGNNSPLHF. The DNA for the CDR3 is TGTGCCAGCAGCCGCCAGGGGAATAATTCACCCCTCCACTTT.

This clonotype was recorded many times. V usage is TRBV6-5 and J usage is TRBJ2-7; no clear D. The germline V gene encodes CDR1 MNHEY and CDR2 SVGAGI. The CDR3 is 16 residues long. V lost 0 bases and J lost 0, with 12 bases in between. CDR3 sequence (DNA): TGTGCCAGCAGTTACTCGACAAAGCGTAGCTCCTACGAGCAGTACTTC. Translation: CASSYSTKRSSYEQYF.

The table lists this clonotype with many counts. The chain's CDR3 is CASSPLTENYGYTF. Here the CDR3 DNA reads TGTGCCAGCAGTCCCTTGACAGAGAACTATGGCTACACCTTC. V is TRBV28 and J is TRBJ1-2; possible D gene TRBD1, 5 bases. Germline V CDR1 and CDR2: MDHEN, SYDVKM. Trimming stripped 5 bases from V and 2 bases from J, with 12 bases between. The CDR3 is made up of 14 amino acids.

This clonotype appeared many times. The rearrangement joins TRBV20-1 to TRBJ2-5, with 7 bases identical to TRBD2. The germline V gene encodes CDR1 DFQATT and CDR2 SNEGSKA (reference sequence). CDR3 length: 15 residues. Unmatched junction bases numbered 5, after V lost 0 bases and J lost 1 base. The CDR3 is CSARDLAGLQETQYF. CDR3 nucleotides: TGCAGTGCTAGAGATTTAGCGGGTCTCCAAGAGACCCAGTACTTC.

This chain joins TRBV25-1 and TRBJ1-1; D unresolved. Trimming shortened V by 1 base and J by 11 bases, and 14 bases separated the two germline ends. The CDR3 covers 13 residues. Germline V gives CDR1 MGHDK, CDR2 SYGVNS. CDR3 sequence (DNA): TGTGCCAGCAGTGAATCTGTCGTCTATGAGGCTTTCTTT. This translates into CASSESVVYEAFF.

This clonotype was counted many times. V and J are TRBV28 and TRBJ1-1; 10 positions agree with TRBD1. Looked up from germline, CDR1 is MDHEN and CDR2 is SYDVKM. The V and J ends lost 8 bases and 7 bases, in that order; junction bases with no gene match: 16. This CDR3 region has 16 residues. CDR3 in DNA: TGTGCCAGCGCTTTTACATCCGGGACAGGGGATGGTGAAGCTTTCTTT. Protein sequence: CASAFTSGTGDGEAFF.

The CDR3 nucleotides are TGTGCCAGCAGCTCCGGGACTTTCCGTTTCCCCTACGAGCAGTACTTC. It translates to CASSSGTFRFPYEQYF. The rearrangement joins TRBV13 to TRBJ2-7; TRBD2 is a possible D gene (6 bases). V was trimmed by 4 bases and J by 2 bases, leaving 18 bases between them. The germline V gene encodes CDR1 PRHDT and CDR2 FYEKMQ (reference sequence). The CDR3 runs to 16 residues.

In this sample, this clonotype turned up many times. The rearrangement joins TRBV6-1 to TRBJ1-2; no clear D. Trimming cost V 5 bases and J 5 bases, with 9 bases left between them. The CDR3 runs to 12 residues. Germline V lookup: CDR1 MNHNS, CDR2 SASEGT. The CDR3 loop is CASSTPDYGYTF. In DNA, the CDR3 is TGTGCCAGCAGTACCCCTGATTATGGCTACACCTTC.

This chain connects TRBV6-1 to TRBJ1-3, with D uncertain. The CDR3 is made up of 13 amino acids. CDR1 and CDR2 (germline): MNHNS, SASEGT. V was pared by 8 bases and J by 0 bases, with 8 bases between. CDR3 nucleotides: TGTGCCAGCTTGGATGACTCTGGAAACACCATATATTTT. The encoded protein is CASLDDSGNTIYF.

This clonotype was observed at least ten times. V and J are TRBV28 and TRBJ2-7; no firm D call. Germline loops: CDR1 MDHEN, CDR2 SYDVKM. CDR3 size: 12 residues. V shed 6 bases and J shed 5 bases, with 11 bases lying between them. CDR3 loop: CASRADGDEQYF. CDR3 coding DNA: TGTGCCAGCAGAGCAGATGGAGACGAGCAGTACTTC. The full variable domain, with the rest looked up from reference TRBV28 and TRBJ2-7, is DVKVTQSSRYLVKRTGEKVFLECVQDMDHENMFWYRQDPGLGLRLIYFSYDVKMKEKGDIPEGYSVSREKKERFSLILESASTNQTSMYLCASRADGDEQYFGPGTRLTVT.

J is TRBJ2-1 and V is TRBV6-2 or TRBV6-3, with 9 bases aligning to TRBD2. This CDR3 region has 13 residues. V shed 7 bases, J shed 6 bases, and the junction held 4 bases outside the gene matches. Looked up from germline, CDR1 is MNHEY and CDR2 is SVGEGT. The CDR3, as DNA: TGTGCCAGCATGGTTAGCGGGAGCAATGAGCAGTTCTTC. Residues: CASMVSGSNEQFF.

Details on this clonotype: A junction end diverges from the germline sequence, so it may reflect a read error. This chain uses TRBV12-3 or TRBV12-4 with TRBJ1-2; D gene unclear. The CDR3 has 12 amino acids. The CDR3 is CASSLGGEGYTF. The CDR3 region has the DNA TGTGCCAGCAGCTTAGGAGGCGAGGGCTACACCTTC.

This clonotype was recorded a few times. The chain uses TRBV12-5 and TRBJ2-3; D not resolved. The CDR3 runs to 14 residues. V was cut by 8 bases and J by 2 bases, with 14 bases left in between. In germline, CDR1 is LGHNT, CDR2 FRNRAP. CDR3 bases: TGTGCTAGTAGTTCCCAAGCCTACACAGATACGCAGTATTTT. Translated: CASSSQAYTDTQYF.

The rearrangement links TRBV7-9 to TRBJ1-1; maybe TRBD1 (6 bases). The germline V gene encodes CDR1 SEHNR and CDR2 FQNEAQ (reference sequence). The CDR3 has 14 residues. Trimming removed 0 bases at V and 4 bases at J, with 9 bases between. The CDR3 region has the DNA TGTGCCAGCAGCTTAGCGGGGGGGCGCACTGAAGCTTTCTTT. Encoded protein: CASSLAGGRTEAFF. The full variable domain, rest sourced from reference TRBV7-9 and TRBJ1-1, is DTGVSQNPRHKITKRGQNVTFRCDPISEHNRLYWYRQTLGQGPEFLTYFQNEAQLEKSRLLSDRFSAERPKGSFSTLEIQRTEQGDSAMYLCASSLAGGRTEAFFGQGTRLTVV.

CDR3 sequence: CASSFTQPATNTEAFF. The CDR3, as DNA: TGTGCCAGCAGCTTTACACAGCCCGCCACGAACACTGAAGCTTTCTTT. The rearrangement links TRBV7-9 to TRBJ1-1; D is uncertain. Germline assignment: CDR1 SEHNR and CDR2 FQNEAQ (reference sequence). This CDR3 has 16 residues. The V and J ends lost 3 bases and 1 base respectively, with 15 bases between them. The entire variable domain, with the rest obtained from reference TRBV7-9 and TRBJ1-1, is as follows: DTGVSQNPRHKITKRGQNVTFRCDPISEHNRLYWYRQTLGQGPEFLTYFQNEAQLEKSRLLSDRFSAERPKGSFSTLEIQRTEQGDSAMYLCASSFTQPATNTEAFFGQGTRLTVV.

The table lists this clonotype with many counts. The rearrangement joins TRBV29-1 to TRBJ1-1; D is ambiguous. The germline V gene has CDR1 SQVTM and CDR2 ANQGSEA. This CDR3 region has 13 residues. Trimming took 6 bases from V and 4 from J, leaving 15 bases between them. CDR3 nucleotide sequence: TGCAGCGTCATGAAGGGTCTGGGCACTGAAGCTTTCTTT. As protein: CSVMKGLGTEAFF.

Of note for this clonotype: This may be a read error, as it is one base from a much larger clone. CDR3 loop: CASSRASGSNEQFF. The CDR3 DNA sequence: TGTGCCAGCAGCAGGGCTAGCGGGAGTAATGAGCAGTTCTTC. This chain joins TRBV11-3 and TRBJ2-1; 10 nucleotides align to TRBD2. With V trimmed by 5 bases and J by 7 bases, 5 bases remained unmatched. The CDR3 spans 14 residues. Germline V gene data show CDR1 as SGHNT and CDR2 as YENEEA.

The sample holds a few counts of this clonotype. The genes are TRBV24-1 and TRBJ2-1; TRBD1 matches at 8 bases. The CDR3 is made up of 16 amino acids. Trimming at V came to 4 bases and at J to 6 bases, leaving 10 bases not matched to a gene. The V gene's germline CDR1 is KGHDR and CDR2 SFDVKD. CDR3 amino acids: CATSDQTGAGANEQFF. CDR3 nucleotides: TGTGCCACCAGTGACCAGACAGGGGCTGGAGCCAATGAGCAGTTCTTC.

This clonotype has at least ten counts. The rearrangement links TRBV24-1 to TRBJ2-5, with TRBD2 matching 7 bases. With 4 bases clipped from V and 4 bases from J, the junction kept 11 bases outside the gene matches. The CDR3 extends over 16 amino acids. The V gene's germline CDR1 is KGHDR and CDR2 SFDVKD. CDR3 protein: CATSEVGGSARETQYF. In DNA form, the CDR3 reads TGTGCCACCAGTGAAGTGGGCGGGAGTGCTCGAGAGACCCAGTACTTC.

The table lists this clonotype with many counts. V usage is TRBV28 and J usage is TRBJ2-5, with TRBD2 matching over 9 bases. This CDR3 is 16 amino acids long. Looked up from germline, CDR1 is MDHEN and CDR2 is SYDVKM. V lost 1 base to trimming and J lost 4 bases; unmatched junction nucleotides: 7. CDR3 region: CASSLFRGRAGETQYF. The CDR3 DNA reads TGTGCCAGCAGTTTATTCCGCGGGAGGGCGGGAGAGACCCAGTACTTC.

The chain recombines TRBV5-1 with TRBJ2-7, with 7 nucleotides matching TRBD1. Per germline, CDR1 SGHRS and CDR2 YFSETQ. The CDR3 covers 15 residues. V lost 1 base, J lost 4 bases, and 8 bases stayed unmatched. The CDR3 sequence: CASSLLRGLSYEQYF. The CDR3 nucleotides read TGCGCCAGCAGCTTGCTAAGGGGGCTCTCATACGAGCAGTACTTC.

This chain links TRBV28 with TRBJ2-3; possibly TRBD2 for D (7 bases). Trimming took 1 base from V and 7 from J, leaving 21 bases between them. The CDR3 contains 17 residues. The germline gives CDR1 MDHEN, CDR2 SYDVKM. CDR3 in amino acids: CASSLSLLRRGPNTQYF. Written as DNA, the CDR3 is TGTGCCAGCAGTTTATCCTTATTGAGGCGGGGGCCGAATACGCAGTATTTT.

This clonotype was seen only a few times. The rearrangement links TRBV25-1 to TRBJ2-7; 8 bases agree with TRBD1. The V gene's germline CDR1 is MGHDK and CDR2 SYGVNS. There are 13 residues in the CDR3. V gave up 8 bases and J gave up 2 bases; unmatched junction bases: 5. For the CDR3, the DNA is TGTGCCAGCGTAAGGACAGGGACCTACGAGCAGTACTTC. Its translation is CASVRTGTYEQYF.

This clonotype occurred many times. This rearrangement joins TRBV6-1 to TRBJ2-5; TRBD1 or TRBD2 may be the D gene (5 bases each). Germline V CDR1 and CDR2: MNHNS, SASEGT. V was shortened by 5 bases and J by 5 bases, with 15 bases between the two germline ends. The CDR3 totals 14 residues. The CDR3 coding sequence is TGTGCCAGCAGTCCGCGCCGGGGCGGGGAGACCCAGTACTTC. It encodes CASSPRRGGETQYF.

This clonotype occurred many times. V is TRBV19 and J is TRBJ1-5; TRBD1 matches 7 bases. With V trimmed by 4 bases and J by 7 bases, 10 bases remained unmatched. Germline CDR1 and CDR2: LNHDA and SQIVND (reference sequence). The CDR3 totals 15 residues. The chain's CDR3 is CASSTGTDRRQPQHF. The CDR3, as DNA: TGTGCCAGTAGTACCGGGACAGATAGAAGGCAGCCCCAGCATTTT.

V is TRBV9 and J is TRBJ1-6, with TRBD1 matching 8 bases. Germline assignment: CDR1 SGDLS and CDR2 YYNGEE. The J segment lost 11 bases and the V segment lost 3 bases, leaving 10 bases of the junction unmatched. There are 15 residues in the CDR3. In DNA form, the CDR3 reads TGTGCCAGCAGCGCGTCAGACAGGGGAGCTACACCCCTCCACTTT. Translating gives CASSASDRGATPLHF.